The 22 T cell receptor beta chains listed next were all sequenced from one sample in a study of blood T cell repertoires in COVID-19. This table comes from immunoSEQ multiplex PCR, and its TCRdb copy is limited to in-frame clones, with some not included. The sample yields roughly 350,000 clones, about 90% seen once. The sample consisted of peripheral blood. The receptors come from a woman between 65 and 79 years old with COVID-19, enrolled during active disease.

The V and J genes are TRBV4-3 and TRBJ1-4, with D maybe TRBD1 (5 bases). Trimming stripped 1 base from V and 3 bases from J, with 9 bases between. In germline, CDR1 is LGHNA, CDR2 YSLEER. The CDR3 sequence is 15 residues long. In nucleotides, the CDR3 is TGCGCCAGCAGCCAAGCACGGGGGTCTAATGAAAAACTGTTTTTT. Encoded protein: CASSQARGSNEKLFF.

The genes are TRBV4-2 and TRBJ2-7; 8 positions agree with TRBD1. The ends lost 0 bases at V and 4 bases at J; junction bases unmatched: 11. This CDR3 comprises 17 residues. In germline, CDR1 is LGHNA, CDR2 YNFKEQ. The CDR3 DNA reads as TGTGCCAGCAGCCAAGAAGAAGGCGGGACAGGTAGTTACGAGCAGTACTTC. Residues: CASSQEEGGTGSYEQYF.

The chain combines TRBV28 with TRBJ1-4, with unresolved D. Trimming removed 2 bases from V and 8 bases from J, with 6 bases in between. From germline, CDR1 is MDHEN and CDR2 SYDVKM. This CDR3 has 12 amino acids. This chain's CDR3 is CASSLVEEKLFF. The CDR3 DNA reads as TGTGCCAGCAGTTTAGTTGAGGAAAAACTGTTTTTT. Full variable domain (outside the CDR3, taken from reference TRBV28 and TRBJ1-4): DVKVTQSSRYLVKRTGEKVFLECVQDMDHENMFWYRQDPGLGLRLIYFSYDVKMKEKGDIPEGYSVSREKKERFSLILESASTNQTSMYLCASSLVEEKLFFGSGTQLSVL.

In its sample, this clone was seen a few times. V is TRBV7-2 and J is TRBJ1-1, with D possibly being TRBD1 (5 bases). The V and J ends lost 5 bases and 0 bases respectively, with 13 bases between them. Germline CDR1 is SGHTA and CDR2 is FQGNSA. The CDR3 is 15 amino acids. The CDR3, as DNA: TGTGCCAGCAGCCCAACACGGGGGATGAACACTGAAGCTTTCTTT. Encoded protein: CASSPTRGMNTEAFF.

V gene TRBV11-2 combines with J gene TRBJ1-1; no reliable D call. Germline assignment: CDR1 SGHAT and CDR2 FQNNGV. CDR3 length: 14 residues. V gave up 0 bases and J gave up 1 base, with 6 bases separating them. The CDR3 coding sequence is TGTGCCAGCAGCTTAGATCAGGCGAACACTGAAGCTTTCTTT. Amino acids: CASSLDQANTEAFF. Using reference TRBV11-2 and TRBJ1-1 for the parts outside the CDR3, the full variable domain is EAGVAQSPRYKIIEKRQSVAFWCNPISGHATLYWYQQILGQGPKLLIQFQNNGVVDDSQLPKDRFSAERLKGVDSTLKIQPAKLEDSAVYLCASSLDQANTEAFFGQGTRLTVV.

The chain carries TRBV29-1 and TRBJ2-1; a weak D match, TRBD1 (6 bases). CDR3 length: 11 residues. The germline CDR1 and CDR2 sequences are SQVTM and ANQGSEA. Trimming cost V 4 bases and J 6 bases, with 7 bases left between them. CDR3 sequence reads: CSVATGNEQFF. As DNA, the CDR3 is TGCAGCGTTGCGACAGGCAATGAGCAGTTCTTC.

The V and J genes are TRBV27 and TRBJ1-2, with TRBD1 as a possible D gene (6 bases). The CDR3 contains 14 residues. V dropped 6 bases and J dropped 4 bases, with 15 bases sitting between them. Germline CDR1 reads MNHEY; CDR2 reads SMNVEV (reference sequence). CDR3 coding DNA: TGTGCCAGCAGCCCGGACAGATATTTCTATGGCTACACCTTC. It codes for CASSPDRYFYGYTF.

This chain joins TRBV28 and TRBJ2-7; TRBD1 is a possible D gene (7 bases). In germline, CDR1 is MDHEN, CDR2 SYDVKM. Trimming left V 6 bases short and J 7 bases short, with 22 bases between. The CDR3 is 15 residues long. The CDR3 nucleotides read TGTGCCAGCAGGTCACGTCGACAGGGACTCGGGGAGCAGTACTTC. Encoded protein: CASRSRRQGLGEQYF.

The chain joins TRBV24-1 to TRBJ1-2, with D perhaps matching TRBD1 (5 bases). Per germline, CDR1 KGHDR and CDR2 SFDVKD. The CDR3 has 14 amino acids. The V and J ends lost 9 bases and 1 base respectively, with 14 bases between them. The DNA of the CDR3 is TGTGCCACCCGCGGGGAGGGGAGTAACTATGGCTACACCTTC. The encoded protein is CATRGEGSNYGYTF.

The rearrangement links TRBV15 to TRBJ1-1; perhaps TRBD1 as D (5 bases). The V end lost 0 bases, the J end lost 1 base, and 6 bases lay between the germline ends. Germline values: CDR1 LNHNV, CDR2 YYDKDF (reference sequence). The CDR3 is 14 residues long. CDR3 protein: CATSRETANTEAFF. The CDR3 region has the DNA TGTGCCACCAGCAGAGAGACAGCGAACACTGAAGCTTTCTTT.

This chain uses TRBV4-1 with TRBJ2-2; perhaps TRBD1 as D (5 bases). The CDR3 loop spans 16 amino acids. The germline V and J ends were trimmed by 0 bases and 4 bases, with 12 bases remaining between them. The V gene's germline CDR1 is MGHRA and CDR2 YSYEKL. CDR3 sequence (DNA): TGCGCCAGCAGCCAAGACAGGGTCACGGGCACCGGGGAGCTGTTTTTT. It specifies CASSQDRVTGTGELFF.

The chain employs TRBV5-1 and TRBJ1-4; TRBD1 is a possible D gene (6 bases). There are 16 residues in the CDR3. The germline V gene has CDR1 SGHRS and CDR2 YFSETQ. V lost 0 bases and J lost 8, with 17 bases in between. DNA of the CDR3: TGCGCCAGCAGCTTGGGGGCCGGCGGGGGCGAGGAAAAACTGTTTTTT. Translating it yields CASSLGAGGGEEKLFF.

V and J are TRBV19 and TRBJ1-1; no clear D. Germline V lookup: CDR1 LNHDA, CDR2 SQIVND (reference sequence). CDR3 size: 15 residues. V lost 3 bases to trimming and J lost 2 bases, with 13 bases between them. This chain's CDR3 is CASSIWGEFNTEAFF. The CDR3 nucleotides are TGTGCCAGTAGTATCTGGGGAGAGTTTAACACTGAAGCTTTCTTT.

The J gene is TRBJ1-1, the V gene TRBV2, with a tentative D call TRBD1 (6 bases). This CDR3 has 12 residues. Germline CDR1 SNHLY, CDR2 FYNNEI. V was clipped by 4 bases and J by 4 bases, with 7 bases between them. CDR3 region: CASSVGGTEAFF. In nucleotides, the CDR3 is TGTGCCAGCAGTGTAGGGGGCACTGAAGCTTTCTTT. Together with reference TRBV2 and TRBJ1-1, the CDR3 gives the full variable domain: EPEVTQTPSHQVTQMGQEVILRCVPISNHLYFYWYRQILGQKVEFLVSFYNNEISEKSEIFDDQFSVERPDGSNFTLKIRSTKLEDSAMYFCASSVGGTEAFFGQGTRLTVV.

V usage is TRBV24-1 and J usage is TRBJ2-2; no firm D call. Germline loops: CDR1 KGHDR, CDR2 SFDVKD. Trimming removed 12 bases at V and 6 bases at J, with 13 bases between. The CDR3 is made up of 12 amino acids. As DNA, the CDR3 is TGTGCCGCCGAGATGAAGCCCGGGGAGCTGTTTTTT. As protein: CAAEMKPGELFF.

The chain is built from TRBV12-1 and TRBJ1-2; TRBD1, the D gene given by the table, was not confirmed from the DNA. TRBV12-1 is a pseudogene. This CDR3 has 20 amino acids. The CDR3: CASSFVSGGAEFGKRDGYTF. The CDR3 DNA reads TGTGCCAGCAGCTTTGTTTCAGGGGGAGCGGAGTTTGGGAAACGAGATGGCTACACCTTC.

V gene TRBV7-2 combines with J gene TRBJ2-7, with 7 bases fitting TRBD2. This CDR3 has 14 residues. CDR1 and CDR2 (germline): SGHTA, FQGNSA. With 5 bases clipped from V and 2 bases from J, the junction kept 6 bases outside the gene matches. CDR3 nucleotide sequence: TGTGCCAGCAGCGTGGGAGCGGGGCCCTACGAGCAGTACTTC. It specifies CASSVGAGPYEQYF. The whole variable domain, remainder taken from reference TRBV7-2 and TRBJ2-7, is GAGVSQSPSNKVTEKGKDVELRCDPISGHTALYWYRQSLGQGLEFLIYFQGNSAPDKSGLPSDRFSAERTGGSVSTLTIQRTQQEDSAVYLCASSVGAGPYEQYFGPGTRLTVT.

The chain carries TRBV2 and TRBJ1-3, with D possibly matching TRBD1 (5 bases). CDR3 length: 14 amino acids. Trimming pared 10 bases from V and 0 bases from J, leaving 13 bases between. Per the germline V gene, CDR1 is SNHLY and CDR2 is FYNNEI. The CDR3 protein is CATKAGNSGNTIYF. DNA of the CDR3: TGTGCCACAAAGGCAGGGAACTCTGGAAACACCATATATTTT.

V and J are TRBV30 and TRBJ1-5, with D possibly matching TRBD1 (6 bases). The CDR3 runs 15 residues. CDR1 GTSNPN and CDR2 SVGIG come from the germline V gene (reference sequence). Between the trimmed V and J ends, which lost 1 base and 3 bases, there was a span of 13 bases. In DNA form, the CDR3 reads TGTGCCTGGAGTGGGGGTCAGGGGCTCAATCAGCCCCAGCATTTT. Protein sequence: CAWSGGQGLNQPQHF.

J is TRBJ2-3 and V is TRBV10-3; maybe TRBD2 (7 bases). The CDR3 sequence is 12 residues long. V lost 8 bases and J 11 bases, leaving 17 bases between the germline ends. The germline V gene has CDR1 ENHRY and CDR2 SYGVKD. The CDR3: CAIGGGPEVQYF. The CDR3 nucleotides are TGTGCCATCGGCGGGGGCCCAGAGGTGCAGTATTTT.

V gene TRBV2 combines with J gene TRBJ1-5; 7 positions match TRBD1. With V trimmed by 8 bases and J by 0 bases, 4 bases remained unmatched. Looked up from germline, CDR1 is SNHLY and CDR2 is FYNNEI. This CDR3 is built from 14 residues. CDR3: CASEGQSSNQPQHF. The CDR3 DNA sequence: TGTGCCAGCGAGGGACAGTCTAGCAATCAGCCCCAGCATTTT. Full variable domain (outside the CDR3, taken from reference TRBV2 and TRBJ1-5): EPEVTQTPSHQVTQMGQEVILRCVPISNHLYFYWYRQILGQKVEFLVSFYNNEISEKSEIFDDQFSVERPDGSNFTLKIRSTKLEDSAMYFCASEGQSSNQPQHFGDGTRLSIL.

The rearrangement links TRBV24-1 to TRBJ2-3; the D gene is possibly TRBD1 (5 bases). The V end was cut by 7 bases, the J end by 6 bases, with 10 bases between. This CDR3 is 12 amino acids long. Germline assignment: CDR1 KGHDR and CDR2 SFDVKD. CDR3 sequence (DNA): TGTGCCACCAGAGGGGTGGGGGATACGCAGTATTTT. Its protein is CATRGVGDTQYF.